Below are 10 T cell receptor beta chains sequenced from a single sample in a study of shared clonotypes between healthy human individuals (dated by TCRdb to 2018 to 2020). The library came from the immunoSEQ multiplex PCR assay. Not all clones reach the TCRdb copy of this immuneACCESS table, which keeps in-frame sequences only. Checked studies attribute under half of the gap to unresolved V genes and leave the rest unexplained. The sample has approximately 500,000 clones on record, almost 97% of them singletons. The ten largest clones capture roughly 0.06% of the sample. Sequencing was carried out using naive CD4+ T cells sorted from blood. What the cell subset or site label conveys for this sample: CD45RA+ positively selected. The source of these receptors is a woman aged 25-40 years in good health.

V gene TRBV9 combines with J gene TRBJ2-7, with 8 bases fitting TRBD1. From germline, CDR1 is SGDLS and CDR2 YYNGEE. CDR3 length equals 15 residues. J lost 3 bases, V lost 0 bases, and 5 bases had no gene match. CDR3 amino acids: CASSVGRGRVYEQYF. CDR3 nucleotide sequence: TGTGCCAGCAGCGTAGGCAGGGGGCGCGTCTACGAGCAGTACTTC.

This sequence joins TRBV7-9 and TRBJ2-1; D remains ambiguous. CDR3 size: 16 residues. The V gene's germline CDR1 is SEHNR and CDR2 FQNEAQ (reference sequence). Between the trimmed V and J ends, which lost 5 bases and 0 bases, there was a span of 14 bases. The CDR3 loop reads CASSHSGLSSYNEQFF. CDR3 nucleotides: TGTGCCAGCAGCCACTCGGGTCTTAGCTCCTACAATGAGCAGTTCTTC. Supplemented by reference TRBV7-9 and TRBJ2-1, the full variable domain reads DTGVSQNPRHKITKRGQNVTFRCDPISEHNRLYWYRQTLGQGPEFLTYFQNEAQLEKSRLLSDRFSAERPKGSFSTLEIQRTEQGDSAMYLCASSHSGLSSYNEQFFGPGTRLTVL.

Written as DNA, the CDR3 is TGTGCCTGGAAAACGTGGGGCTGGAACGAGCAGTACTTC. Its translation: CAWKTWGWNEQYF. The chain combines TRBV30 with TRBJ2-7; the D gene is possibly TRBD1 (5 bases). Trimming cost V 4 bases and J 5 bases, with 15 bases left between them. The CDR3 has 13 residues. Germline V gives CDR1 GTSNPN, CDR2 SVGIG (reference sequence).

V usage is TRBV5-5 and J usage is TRBJ2-1; no firm D call. Germline loops: CDR1 SGHKS, CDR2 YYEKEE (reference sequence). Trimming left V 4 bases short and J 0 bases short, with 11 bases between. CDR3 size: 15 residues. CDR3 sequence reads: CASSLTMDSYNEQFF. Written as DNA, the CDR3 is TGTGCCAGCAGCCTCACGATGGACTCCTACAATGAGCAGTTCTTC.

The chain carries TRBV6-5 and TRBJ1-5; D call uncertain. The germline V gene has CDR1 MNHEY and CDR2 SVGAGI. The CDR3 runs to 14 residues. Trimming removed 6 bases at V and 7 bases at J, with 16 bases between. The DNA for the CDR3 is TGTGCCAGCAGCCCTGCAATAATGCGGCAGCCCCAGCATTTT. This sequence encodes CASSPAIMRQPQHF.

Regarding this clone: Within the sample, other DNA sequences also encode this same CDR3. The V call is TRBV28, the J call TRBJ1-3; the D is unclear. CDR1 is MDHEN and CDR2 is SYDVKM in the germline V gene. The CDR3 consists of 12 residues. V shed 2 bases and J shed 4 bases, with 3 bases lying between them. The CDR3 nucleotides read TGTGCCAGCAGTTTAGGCGGAAACACCATATATTTT. Translating it yields CASSLGGNTIYF.

This chain joins TRBV4-1 and TRBJ1-4; TRBD1 matches at 9 bases. The CDR3 consists of 15 residues. Looked up from germline, CDR1 is MGHRA and CDR2 is YSYEKL. Trimming took 3 bases from V and 7 from J; bases not matched to a gene: 6. CDR3 in DNA: TGCGCCAGCAGCCAGGTGGGACAGGGAGGTGAAAAACTGTTTTTT. Amino acid sequence: CASSQVGQGGEKLFF.

This chain links TRBV30 with TRBJ2-1; the D gene could be TRBD1 or TRBD2 (5 bases each). This CDR3 is built from 13 residues. Germline V CDR1 and CDR2: GTSNPN, SVGIG (reference sequence). V lost 0 bases and J 9 bases, leaving 12 bases between the germline ends. The chain's CDR3 is CAWSVRDGPEQFF. The DNA of the CDR3 is TGTGCCTGGAGTGTACGGGACGGTCCTGAGCAGTTCTTC. Full variable domain (missing parts from reference TRBV30 and TRBJ2-1): SQTIHQWPATLVQPVGSPLSLECTVEGTSNPNLYWYRQAAGRGLQLLFYSVGIGQISSEVPQNLSASRPQDRQFILSSKKLLLSDSGFYLCAWSVRDGPEQFFGPGTRLTVL.

J is TRBJ2-2 and V is TRBV5-1; unclear D gene. The CDR3 spans 15 residues. V dropped 3 bases and J dropped 5 bases, with 14 bases sitting between them. In germline, CDR1 is SGHRS, CDR2 YFSETQ. The CDR3 coding sequence is TGCGCCAGCAGCTCCCCTGACTCCTCTACCGGGGAGCTGTTTTTT. It is translated as CASSSPDSSTGELFF.

This clone was counted a single time. The CDR3 loop is CASSGGRATNEKLFF. DNA of the CDR3: TGCGCCAGCAGCGGAGGACGGGCAACTAATGAAAAACTGTTTTTT. This chain connects TRBV5-1 to TRBJ1-4; no definite D call. Trimming took 4 bases from V and 0 from J, leaving 10 bases between them. This CDR3 comprises 15 residues. The V gene's germline CDR1 is SGHRS and CDR2 YFSETQ.